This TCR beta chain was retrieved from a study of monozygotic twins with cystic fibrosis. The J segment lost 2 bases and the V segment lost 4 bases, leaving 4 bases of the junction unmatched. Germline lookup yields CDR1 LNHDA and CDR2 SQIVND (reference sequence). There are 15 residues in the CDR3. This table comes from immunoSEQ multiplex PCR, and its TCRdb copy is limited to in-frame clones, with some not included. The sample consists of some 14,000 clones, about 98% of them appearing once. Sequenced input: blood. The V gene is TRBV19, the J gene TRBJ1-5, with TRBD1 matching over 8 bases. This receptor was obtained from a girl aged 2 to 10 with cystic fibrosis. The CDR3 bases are TGTGCCAGTAGTACTGGACAGGGAGGCAATCAGCCCCAGCATTTT. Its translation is CASSTGQGGNQPQHF.